The clone carrying this TCR beta chain came up a few times. This CDR3 is built from 12 residues. The germline V gene encodes CDR1 SGHVS and CDR2 FQNEAQ. V was trimmed by 2 bases and J by 5 bases, leaving 5 bases between them. Method: immunoSEQ multiplex PCR; TCRdb's copy keeps in-frame clones and lacks some. The sample contains some 140,000 clones, roughly 76% of which appear only once. This sample is part of a study of blood T cell repertoires in COVID-19. Sequenced sample: peripheral blood. The chain couples TRBV7-8 to TRBJ2-3, with D unresolved. This receptor was identified in an elderly man with acute or convalescent COVID-19. CDR3 in DNA: TGTGCCAGCAGCTTATCTTTAGATACGCAGTATTTT. It codes for CASSLSLDTQYF.